The 4 T cell receptor beta chains reported below all come from one sample, sequenced in a study of stem cell transplantation in POMP-related autoinflammatory disease. Measured with immunoSEQ multiplex PCR; TCRdb has only the in-frame clones, and not every one. The data hold 33,000 or so clones, with just over 85% observed a single time. Specimen: CD4+ T cells from PBMCs, collected before stem cell transplantation. The receptors originated from a human donor with POMP-related autoinflammation and immune dysregulation (PRAID).

This chain joins TRBV10-2 and TRBJ2-5; maybe TRBD2 (6 bases). The germline V and J ends were trimmed by 0 bases and 4 bases, with 6 bases remaining between them. The germline gives CDR1 WSHSY, CDR2 SAAADI. This CDR3 is 13 amino acids long. This chain's CDR3 is CASSESGGETQYF. The CDR3 nucleotides are TGCGCCAGCAGTGAGTCGGGGGGAGAGACCCAGTACTTC.

To note about this clone: One end of the junction does not line up with germline, which may come from a read error. The chain employs TRBV7-9 and TRBJ2-3; D gene ambiguous. Looked up from germline, CDR1 is SEHNR and CDR2 is FQNEAQ (reference sequence). This CDR3 has 12 residues. The CDR3 bases are TGTGCCAGCAGTTTAGGGTCGGCGACTCAGTTTTTT. It codes for CASSLGSATQFF.

The rearrangement joins TRBV5-1 to TRBJ2-7, with 8 bases fitting TRBD2. There are 16 residues in the CDR3. Germline-derived CDR1 and CDR2 are SGHRS and YFSETQ. Trimming removed 0 bases from V and 3 bases from J; junction bases left unmatched: 8. CDR3 coding DNA: TGCGCCAGCAGCTTGGTTACTAGCGGACCTAACTACGAGCAGTACTTC. Its protein product is CASSLVTSGPNYEQYF.

The chain uses TRBV2 and TRBJ1-5, with D tentatively TRBD1 (6 bases). V was shortened by 6 bases and J by 6 bases, with 12 bases between the two germline ends. CDR1 is SNHLY and CDR2 is FYNNEI in the germline V gene. This CDR3 is built from 13 residues. The chain's CDR3 is CASRGDITQPQHF. The CDR3 DNA reads TGTGCCAGCAGAGGGGACATAACTCAGCCCCAGCATTTT.